The clone carrying this T cell receptor (beta chain) has just a few counts. What was sequenced were expressed TCRB transcripts, since all of the isolated RNA had been reverse transcribed. The protocol was immunoSEQ multiplex PCR, while the TCRdb copy is restricted to in-frame clones and leaves out a portion. Altogether 300,000 to 450,000 clones are present, 10% to 15% being singletons, with the ten largest covering 0.017%. The data are from a study of beta chain features in type 1 diabetes. In germline, CDR1 is SGHTA, CDR2 FQGNSA. The CDR3 contains 16 residues. The V and J ends lost 5 bases and 8 bases, in that order; junction bases with no gene match: 17.

This sequence was found in a man younger than 35 in good health. The chain is built from TRBV7-2 and TRBJ1-2, with 7 bases fitting TRBD1. Specimen: naive CD4+ T cells from blood. The CDR3 spells CASSTRTGERAGGYTF. Written as DNA, the CDR3 is TGTGCCAGCAGCACAAGGACAGGAGAGAGGGCAGGGGGCTACACCTTC.